The 6 T cell receptor beta chains in this list originate from one sample, sequenced in a study of T cells in localized non-small cell lung cancer (dated by TCRdb to 2018 to 2021). Libraries were built with the immunoSEQ multiplex PCR assay. In its TCRdb copy, this immuneACCESS table keeps in-frame sequences only and misses some clones. Where compared with another copy, unresolved V genes explain less than half of these, and the others have no known cause. The sample table lists about 78,000 clones, 84% of them with a count of one. The ten largest clones add up to 2.8% of the sample. Here the sequenced sample was peripheral blood, taken before any cancer treatment. All receptors derive from a man between 40 and 75 years old with stage I lung adenocarcinoma.

V is TRBV30 and J is TRBJ1-2, with TRBD1 identical over 8 bases. The CDR3 sequence is 18 residues long. The V and J ends lost 0 bases and 2 bases, in that order; junction bases with no gene match: 14. Germline V CDR1 and CDR2: GTSNPN, SVGIG (reference sequence). The CDR3 nucleotides are TGTGCCTGGAGTGTTGGGTTCCGGGACAGGCTTGAAAACTATGGCTACACCTTC. Protein sequence: CAWSVGFRDRLENYGYTF. Using reference TRBV30 and TRBJ1-2 for the parts outside the CDR3, the full variable domain is SQTIHQWPATLVQPVGSPLSLECTVEGTSNPNLYWYRQAAGRGLQLLFYSVGIGQISSEVPQNLSASRPQDRQFILSSKKLLLSDSGFYLCAWSVGFRDRLENYGYTFGSGTRLTVV.

This clone was found once. V and J are TRBV10-3 and TRBJ2-1; TRBD2 aligns across 9 bases. Losses at the gene ends were 8 bases for V and 2 bases for J; bases not matched to a gene: 7. The CDR3 is 15 amino acids. Germline V lookup: CDR1 ENHRY, CDR2 SYGVKD. This chain's CDR3 is CAIGEGLATYNEQFF. Written as DNA, the CDR3 is TGTGCCATCGGGGAGGGACTAGCTACCTACAATGAGCAGTTCTTC.

V is TRBV6-1 and J is TRBJ2-3, with 7 bases that match TRBD1. V dropped 4 bases and J dropped 3; count of bases not matched to a gene: 10. The CDR3 runs to 16 residues. Germline CDR1 reads MNHNS; CDR2 reads SASEGT. CDR3 in amino acids: CASSAATGSRTDTQYF. CDR3 DNA: TGTGCCAGCAGTGCGGCGACAGGGTCAAGAACAGATACGCAGTATTTT.

The rearrangement uses TRBV4-1 and TRBJ2-1, with TRBD1 identical over 11 bases. Germline V lookup: CDR1 MGHRA, CDR2 YSYEKL. After removal of 3 bases from V and 6 bases from J, the junction contained 4 bases not matched to a gene. This CDR3 is built from 15 residues. The CDR3 region is CASSHTGTGGNEQFF. The CDR3 DNA follows: TGCGCCAGCAGCCACACGGGGACAGGGGGCAATGAGCAGTTCTTC.

The chain uses TRBV14 and TRBJ1-6, with D unclear. The V gene's germline CDR1 is SGHDN and CDR2 FVKESK. The CDR3 consists of 14 residues. The germline V and J ends were trimmed by 4 bases and 7 bases, with 11 bases remaining between them. Here the CDR3 DNA reads TGTGCCAGCAGCCTGACTTGGGAAAATTCACCCCTCCACTTT. Residues: CASSLTWENSPLHF.

CDR3 sequence: CASSLAGAGNTGELFF. CDR3 sequence (DNA): TGTGCCAGCAGCTTAGCGGGCGCGGGGAACACCGGGGAGCTGTTTTTT. The chain employs TRBV9 and TRBJ2-2; 7 bases are a match to TRBD2. CDR1 is SGDLS and CDR2 is YYNGEE in the germline V gene. This CDR3 is built from 16 residues. V trimming: 4 bases; J trimming: 1 base; junction bases outside the gene matches: 7.